These T cell receptor beta chains were read from a single sample in a study of cytomegalovirus exposure and HLA in healthy donors. Sequencing used immunoSEQ multiplex PCR; TCRdb keeps in-frame clones, though not all of them. The sample table includes 45,000 to 60,000 clones. Sequencing input: PBMCs. The receptors derive from a male donor in good health and CMV-seronegative. Both conserved end residues are part of each CDR3. Each record gives: V gene, J gene, D gene, CDR3 protein, CDR3 DNA. A D gene is named only where the DNA matches it firmly.

v_call: TRBV7-6; j_call: TRBJ2-1; d_call: TRBD2; cdr3_aa: CASSPASGYNEQFF; cdr3_nt: TGTGCCAGCAGCCCGGCTAGCGGGTACAATGAGCAGTTCTTC
v_call: TRBV13; j_call: TRBJ2-3; d_call: TRBD2; cdr3_aa: CAVPLGTSGGQGRDTQYF; cdr3_nt: TGTGCCGTACCCCTCGGGACTAGCGGGGGGCAGGGGCGGGATACGCAGTATTTT
v_call: TRBV7-6; j_call: TRBJ2-3; d_call: TRBD1; cdr3_aa: CASSLGTGHTDTQYF; cdr3_nt: TGTGCCAGCAGCTTAGGGACAGGGCACACAGATACGCAGTATTTT
v_call: TRBV5-1; j_call: TRBJ1-1; d_call: -; cdr3_aa: CASRSQGSNTEAFF; cdr3_nt: TGCGCCAGCAGATCCCAGGGATCGAACACTGAAGCTTTCTTT
v_call: TRBV5-6; j_call: TRBJ1-5; d_call: -; cdr3_aa: CASSLGVASNQPQHF; cdr3_nt: TGTGCCAGCAGCTTGGGTGTGGCTAGCAATCAGCCCCAGCATTTT
v_call: TRBV20-1; j_call: TRBJ1-2; d_call: -; cdr3_aa: CSVRRDYGYTF; cdr3_nt: TGCAGTGTCAGGAGGGACTATGGCTACACCTTC
v_call: TRBV18; j_call: TRBJ2-7; d_call: -; cdr3_aa: CASSPSAVSFGYEQYF; cdr3_nt: TGTGCCAGCTCACCATCGGCAGTTTCCTTCGGGTACGAGCAGTACTTC
v_call: TRBV11-2; j_call: TRBJ2-7; d_call: -; cdr3_aa: CASSLRGGFSYEQYF; cdr3_nt: TGTGCCAGCAGCTTAAGGGGGGGCTTCTCCTACGAGCAGTACTTC
v_call: TRBV7-3; j_call: TRBJ2-3; d_call: TRBD2; cdr3_aa: CASTSGAGGTDTQYF; cdr3_nt: TGTGCCAGCACCTCCGGGGCGGGGGGCACAGATACGCAGTATTTT
v_call: TRBV19; j_call: TRBJ1-1; d_call: TRBD1; cdr3_aa: CASSIRQGTNTEAFF; cdr3_nt: TGTGCCAGTAGTATACGACAGGGCACGAACACTGAAGCTTTCTTT
v_call: TRBV6-1; j_call: TRBJ2-7; d_call: TRBD1; cdr3_aa: CASRWGQNSAYEQYF; cdr3_nt: TGTGCCAGCAGATGGGGACAGAATTCAGCCTACGAGCAGTACTTC
v_call: TRBV13; j_call: TRBJ2-5; d_call: -; cdr3_aa: CASSLMQGRATQYF; cdr3_nt: TGTGCCAGCAGCTTAATGCAGGGTAGGGCGACCCAGTACTTC
v_call: TRBV19; j_call: TRBJ2-6; d_call: TRBD1; cdr3_aa: CASRQDRAGANVLTF; cdr3_nt: TGTGCCAGTCGACAGGACAGGGCGGGGGCCAACGTCCTGACTTTC
v_call: TRBV29-1; j_call: TRBJ1-1; d_call: -; cdr3_aa: CSVAGRAESEAFF; cdr3_nt: TGCAGCGTTGCCGGCAGGGCAGAGTCTGAAGCTTTCTTT
v_call: TRBV5-6; j_call: TRBJ1-1; d_call: TRBD1; cdr3_aa: CASSGETTGRGLTEAFF; cdr3_nt: TGTGCCAGCAGCGGAGAAACGACGGGCAGGGGGCTTACTGAAGCTTTCTTT
v_call: TRBV30; j_call: TRBJ2-1; d_call: -; cdr3_aa: CAWGGAHEQFF; cdr3_nt: TGTGCCTGGGGAGGGGCGCATGAGCAGTTCTTC
v_call: TRBV30; j_call: TRBJ2-4; d_call: -; cdr3_aa: CAWKVLGDIQYF; cdr3_nt: TGTGCCTGGAAGGTGCTGGGAGACATTCAGTACTTC
v_call: TRBV19; j_call: TRBJ2-3; d_call: TRBD1; cdr3_aa: CASSMGPGGLDTQYF; cdr3_nt: TGTGCCAGTAGTATGGGGCCAGGGGGCTTGGATACGCAGTATTTT
v_call: TRBV6-6; j_call: TRBJ2-7; d_call: -; cdr3_aa: CASSQDYYEQYF; cdr3_nt: TGTGCCAGCAGTCAGGACTACTACGAGCAGTACTTC
v_call: TRBV4-2; j_call: TRBJ2-7; d_call: TRBD2; cdr3_aa: CASSQEDRGTSFYEQYF; cdr3_nt: TGTGCCAGCAGCCAAGAAGATAGGGGGACTAGCTTCTACGAGCAGTACTTC
v_call: TRBV5-4; j_call: TRBJ2-1; d_call: -; cdr3_aa: CASSSGGGPRDEQFF; cdr3_nt: TGTGCCAGCAGTAGTGGGGGGGGGCCTAGGGATGAGCAGTTCTTC
v_call: TRBV19; j_call: TRBJ1-5; d_call: TRBD1; cdr3_aa: CASSMKGAGQPQHF; cdr3_nt: TGTGCCAGTAGTATGAAGGGGGCGGGGCAGCCCCAGCATTTT
v_call: TRBV19; j_call: TRBJ1-5; d_call: -; cdr3_aa: CASSADARGNQPQHF; cdr3_nt: TGTGCCAGTAGTGCCGACGCCAGGGGAAATCAGCCCCAGCATTTT
v_call: TRBV30; j_call: TRBJ1-1; d_call: -; cdr3_aa: CAWSPAGTEAFF; cdr3_nt: TGTGCCTGGAGTCCAGCGGGCACTGAAGCTTTCTTT
v_call: TRBV9; j_call: TRBJ1-1; d_call: TRBD1; cdr3_aa: CASSVGQGLSLNTEAFF; cdr3_nt: TGTGCCAGCAGCGTAGGACAGGGCCTCTCCCTGAACACTGAAGCTTTCTTT
v_call: TRBV7-9; j_call: TRBJ1-2; d_call: -; cdr3_aa: CASSLAAQDGVYGYTF; cdr3_nt: TGTGCCAGCAGCTTAGCGGCACAGGACGGTGTCTATGGCTACACCTTC
v_call: TRBV29-1; j_call: TRBJ1-2; d_call: TRBD1; cdr3_aa: CSVPGQGLQSYGYTF; cdr3_nt: TGCAGCGTACCGGGACAGGGCCTTCAGAGCTATGGCTACACCTTC
v_call: TRBV4-2; j_call: TRBJ1-1; d_call: -; cdr3_aa: CASSHQVQAWTLQGRWTLEAFF; cdr3_nt: TGTGCCAGCAGCCACCAGGTCCAAGCTTGGACTCTTCAAGGACGCTGGACTCTTGAAGCTTTCTTT
v_call: TRBV6-4; j_call: TRBJ2-3; d_call: TRBD2; cdr3_aa: CASSDKLSTGGSTDTQYF; cdr3_nt: TGTGCCAGCAGTGACAAACTCTCCACGGGGGGAAGCACAGATACGCAGTATTTT
v_call: TRBV4-1; j_call: TRBJ2-3; d_call: -; cdr3_aa: CASSLEAAGASDTQYF; cdr3_nt: TGCGCCAGCAGCCTCGAGGCGGCAGGGGCGTCAGATACGCAGTATTTT
v_call: TRBV4-1; j_call: TRBJ2-1; d_call: TRBD1; cdr3_aa: CASSQIGQGNEQFF; cdr3_nt: TGCGCCAGCAGCCAAATCGGACAGGGGAATGAGCAGTTCTTC
v_call: TRBV15; j_call: TRBJ1-1; d_call: -; cdr3_aa: CATSRDQWAVPNTEAFF; cdr3_nt: TGTGCCACCAGCAGAGATCAGTGGGCAGTGCCTAACACTGAAGCTTTCTTT
v_call: TRBV30; j_call: TRBJ1-1; d_call: -; cdr3_aa: CAWNPFSDTEAFF; cdr3_nt: TGTGCCTGGAATCCGTTTTCGGACACTGAAGCTTTCTTT
v_call: TRBV6-1; j_call: TRBJ2-7; d_call: -; cdr3_aa: CASSEVWRDYEQYF; cdr3_nt: TGTGCCAGCAGTGAAGTTTGGCGGGACTACGAGCAGTACTTC
v_call: TRBV9; j_call: TRBJ2-3; d_call: -; cdr3_aa: CASSVQIGGTDTQYF; cdr3_nt: TGTGCCAGCAGCGTACAAATCGGGGGCACAGATACGCAGTATTTT
v_call: TRBV4-1; j_call: TRBJ2-7; d_call: -; cdr3_aa: CASSQVLHGAAYEQYF; cdr3_nt: TGCGCCAGCAGCCAAGTGCTTCATGGGGCGGCCTACGAGCAGTACTTC
v_call: TRBV5-4; j_call: TRBJ2-3; d_call: TRBD1; cdr3_aa: CASMGQGGTDTQYF; cdr3_nt: TGTGCCAGCATGGGACAGGGGGGCACAGATACGCAGTATTTT
v_call: TRBV5-8; j_call: TRBJ2-7; d_call: -; cdr3_aa: CASSLTESGYEQYF; cdr3_nt: TGTGCCAGCAGCCTGACCGAGTCAGGCTACGAGCAGTACTTC
v_call: TRBV7-9; j_call: TRBJ2-1; d_call: TRBD2; cdr3_aa: CASRGGVSYNEQFF; cdr3_nt: TGTGCCAGCAGGGGGGGGGTATCCTACAATGAGCAGTTCTTC
v_call: TRBV19; j_call: TRBJ1-2; d_call: TRBD1; cdr3_aa: CASSPYRDRDGGYTF; cdr3_nt: TGTGCCAGTAGTCCGTACCGGGACAGGGATGGTGGCTACACCTTC
v_call: TRBV6-1; j_call: TRBJ1-2; d_call: -; cdr3_aa: CASSEERTYGYTF; cdr3_nt: TGTGCCAGCAGTGAAGAGCGGACCTATGGCTACACCTTC
v_call: TRBV10-1; j_call: TRBJ1-2; d_call: -; cdr3_aa: CASSPLPYGGYTF; cdr3_nt: TGCGCCAGCAGTCCCCTACCATACGGTGGCTACACCTTC
v_call: TRBV6-5; j_call: TRBJ1-1; d_call: -; cdr3_aa: CASIGTPNTEAFF; cdr3_nt: TGTGCCAGCATAGGGACACCGAACACTGAAGCTTTCTTT
v_call: TRBV19; j_call: TRBJ1-1; d_call: -; cdr3_aa: CASSRSGQMNTEAFF; cdr3_nt: TGTGCCAGTAGTAGATCAGGACAAATGAACACTGAAGCTTTCTTT
v_call: TRBV30; j_call: TRBJ1-5; d_call: -; cdr3_aa: CAWSVPGSNQPQHF; cdr3_nt: TGTGCCTGGAGTGTACCCGGTAGCAATCAGCCCCAGCATTTT
v_call: TRBV4-2; j_call: TRBJ2-3; d_call: TRBD2; cdr3_aa: CAGSQEIAGADTQYF; cdr3_nt: TGTGCCGGCAGCCAAGAAATTGCGGGGGCAGATACGCAGTATTTT
v_call: TRBV5-1; j_call: TRBJ1-2; d_call: -; cdr3_aa: CASSWGGQNDGYTF; cdr3_nt: TGCGCCAGCAGCTGGGGCGGACAGAATGATGGCTACACCTTC
v_call: TRBV30; j_call: TRBJ1-2; d_call: -; cdr3_aa: CAWSVRERFYGYTF; cdr3_nt: TGTGCCTGGAGTGTCAGGGAACGCTTCTATGGCTACACCTTC
v_call: TRBV19; j_call: TRBJ2-7; d_call: -; cdr3_aa: CASRDKGLDEQYF; cdr3_nt: TGTGCCAGCCGGGACAAGGGGCTCGACGAGCAGTACTTC
v_call: TRBV27; j_call: TRBJ2-5; d_call: TRBD2; cdr3_aa: CASSRGLDRYF; cdr3_nt: TGTGCCAGCAGTCGAGGACTAGATCGGTACTTC
v_call: TRBV6-5; j_call: TRBJ1-6; d_call: -; cdr3_aa: CASSPDSFSPLHF; cdr3_nt: TGTGCCAGCAGCCCCGACAGTTTTTCACCCCTCCACTTT
v_call: TRBV30; j_call: TRBJ1-1; d_call: TRBD1; cdr3_aa: CAWSPKGTGETEAFF; cdr3_nt: TGTGCCTGGAGCCCGAAAGGGACAGGGGAAACTGAAGCTTTCTTT
v_call: TRBV7-8; j_call: TRBJ1-2; d_call: TRBD1; cdr3_aa: CASSSGTGQGYGYTF; cdr3_nt: TGTGCCAGCAGTTCAGGGACAGGCCAAGGCTATGGCTACACCTTC
v_call: TRBV6-5; j_call: TRBJ2-7; d_call: -; cdr3_aa: CAAGTGAYEQYF; cdr3_nt: TGTGCCGCAGGGACGGGGGCCTACGAGCAGTACTTC
v_call: TRBV18; j_call: TRBJ2-3; d_call: TRBD2; cdr3_aa: CASSPTSGGQVDTQYF; cdr3_nt: TGTGCCAGCTCACCGACTAGCGGGGGGCAAGTTGATACGCAGTATTTT
v_call: TRBV30; j_call: TRBJ2-5; d_call: -; cdr3_aa: CAWSVGQGLQETQYF; cdr3_nt: TGTGCCTGGAGTGTAGGTCAGGGGCTCCAAGAGACCCAGTACTTC